The rows below give T cell receptor beta chains drawn from one sample of a study of blood T cell repertoires in COVID-19. TCRdb's copy holds only in-frame clones and misses some; the assay was immunoSEQ multiplex PCR. The sample contains over 100,000 clones, 84% of which appear only once. Sequencing was carried out using PBMCs or T cells enriched from blood (not recorded which). These TCRs come from a woman aged 30 to 39 who had recovered from COVID-19. The CDR3 runs from the conserved cysteine through the conserved F or W. The D gene is left open where the match is weak. The size of a clone is reported for some rows only, either as once, few or many, or as a class for expanded clones.

TRBJ1-1 14 . TRBV6-5 TRBD1 CASSYERTGNNAFF TGTGCCAGCAGTTATGAAAGGACAGGGAATAATGCTTTCTTT
TRBJ1-4 15 . TRBV3-1/TRBV3-2 TRBD1 CASSQKQGVDEKLFF TGTGCCAGCAGCCAAAAACAGGGGGTGGATGAAAAACTGTTTTTT
TRBJ2-2 14 . TRBV27 . CASSPSLNTGELFF TGTGCCAGCAGTCCTTCACTCAACACCGGGGAGCTGTTTTTT
TRBJ2-6 15 . TRBV5-4 . CAVGSRRTGANVLTF TGTGCCGTAGGATCTCGGAGGACTGGGGCCAACGTCCTGACTTTC
TRBJ1-2 16 . TRBV28 TRBD1 CASSSAGQGLDYGYTF TGTGCCAGCAGTTCAGCGGGACAGGGTTTGGACTATGGCTACACCTTC
TRBJ2-1 12 . TRBV28 . CASSPWGVEQFF TGTGCCAGCAGTCCCTGGGGGGTTGAGCAGTTCTTC
TRBJ2-7 15 . TRBV6-1 TRBD1 CASSEAGQGAGEQYF TGTGCCAGCAGTGAAGCGGGACAGGGGGCGGGCGAGCAGTACTTC
TRBJ2-2 16 once TRBV7-9 TRBD1 CASSRPTGYNTGELFF TGTGCCAGCAGCCGACCGACAGGGTACAACACCGGGGAGCTGTTTTTT
TRBJ2-1 17 . TRBV3-1/TRBV3-2 TRBD1 CASSQDRGGLSYNEQFF TGTGCCAGCAGCCAAGATAGAGGGGGCTTGTCCTACAATGAGCAGTTCTTC
TRBJ1-1 16 . TRBV18 . CASSPLEAGRGTEAFF TGTGCCAGCTCACCACTCGAGGCAGGGCGAGGCACTGAAGCTTTCTTT
TRBJ1-5 18 . TRBV28 TRBD1 CASSFPRTGGNSNQPQHF TGTGCCAGCAGTTTTCCCCGGACAGGGGGAAATAGCAATCAGCCCCAGCATTTT
TRBJ2-5 14 . TRBV19 TRBD2 CASSWTSGSETQYF TGTGCCAGTAGTTGGACTAGCGGGAGTGAGACCCAGTACTTC
TRBJ2-7 16 . TRBV28 TRBD2 CASSHPLGRGSYEQYF TGTGCCAGCAGTCACCCCCTGGGGAGGGGATCCTACGAGCAGTACTTC
TRBJ2-7 14 . TRBV28 . CASSPPGERYEQYF TGTGCCAGCAGTCCGCCCGGGGAGCGGTACGAGCAGTACTTC
TRBJ1-2 15 once TRBV5-5 TRBD1 CASSLLGTVNYGYTF TGTGCCAGCAGCTTGCTCGGGACAGTTAACTATGGCTACACCTTC
TRBJ2-1 13 . TRBV27 TRBD1 CASSFRDRGYQFF TGTGCCAGCAGTTTCCGGGACAGGGGATATCAGTTCTTC
TRBJ1-6 15 . TRBV5-1 . CASSSGQGLDSPLHF TGCGCCAGCAGCTCAGGCCAGGGTTTGGATTCACCCCTCCACTTT
TRBJ1-4 14 . TRBV6-5 . CASRRGWTNEKLFF TGTGCCAGCAGACGAGGGTGGACTAATGAAAAACTGTTTTTT
TRBJ2-7 14 . TRBV7-2 . CASSPRLGAYEQYF TGTGCCAGCAGCCCTCGACTAGGGGCCTACGAGCAGTACTTC
TRBJ1-1 14 . TRBV5-1 TRBD1 CASSPRTGDTEAFF TGCGCCAGCAGCCCACGGACAGGGGACACTGAAGCTTTCTTT
TRBJ2-4 14 . TRBV5-5 TRBD1 CASSQSDRGYIQYF TGTGCCAGCAGCCAATCGGACAGGGGATACATTCAGTACTTC
TRBJ1-2 14 . TRBV14 . CASSQDWAGGGYTF TGTGCCAGCAGCCAAGATTGGGCAGGAGGTGGCTACACCTTC
TRBJ2-2 16 . TRBV7-9 . CASSPQGISNTGELFF TGTGCCAGCAGCCCTCAGGGGATCTCGAACACCGGGGAGCTGTTTTTT
TRBJ1-6 18 . TRBV4-3 . CASSQDRDTSSYNSPLHF TGCGCCAGCAGCCAAGATCGGGACACGAGCTCCTATAATTCACCCCTCCACTTT
TRBJ1-2 19 . TRBV23-1 TRBD1 CASSQLTGQATSTNYGYTF TGCGCCAGCAGTCAATTAACTGGACAGGCGACTTCCACCAACTATGGCTACACCTTC
TRBJ1-1 16 . TRBV27 . CASSLVGVSRTTEAFF TGTGCCAGCAGTTTAGTCGGGGTGAGTCGGACCACTGAAGCTTTCTTT
TRBJ2-7 16 . TRBV10-1 TRBD2 CASSALLAGGRHEQYF TGCGCCAGCAGTGCCCTACTAGCGGGAGGGCGACACGAGCAGTACTTC
TRBJ2-5 15 . TRBV30 TRBD1 CAWSRKGAARETQYF TGTGCCTGGAGTAGAAAGGGGGCGGCCAGGGAGACCCAGTACTTC
TRBJ2-1 16 . TRBV6-2/TRBV6-3 TRBD2 CASSYPLAGVVGEQFF TGTGCCAGCAGTTACCCTCTAGCGGGAGTTGTAGGCGAGCAGTTCTTC
TRBJ2-3 15 . TRBV2 . CASSVGQGRADTQYF TGTGCCAGCAGTGTAGGCCAGGGCAGGGCAGATACGCAGTATTTT
TRBJ2-7 18 . TRBV4-2 TRBD2 CASSPHRTSGLSSYEQYF TGTGCCAGCAGCCCCCATAGGACTAGCGGGCTTAGCTCCTACGAGCAGTACTTC
TRBJ1-5 16 . TRBV28 TRBD1 CASSPPGQGINQPQHF TGTGCCAGCAGTCCTCCGGGACAGGGCATCAATCAGCCCCAGCATTTT
TRBJ1-6 15 few TRBV2 . CASSVTGGSGSPLHF TGTGCCAGCAGTGTTACGGGAGGGAGTGGCTCACCCCTCCACTTT
TRBJ1-6 13 . TRBV4-2 . CASSPSENSPLHF TGTGCCAGCAGCCCTAGCGAGAATTCACCCCTCCACTTT
TRBJ1-4 16 few TRBV4-2 . CASSQSGGPSGEKLFF TGTGCCAGCAGCCAATCCGGTGGACCGAGCGGCGAAAAACTGTTTTTT
TRBJ2-7 14 . TRBV6-1 . CASGLTPFSYEQYF TGTGCCAGCGGGCTAACTCCATTTTCCTACGAGCAGTACTTC
TRBJ1-2 13 . TRBV4-3 . CASSQQSFYGYTF TGCGCCAGCAGCCAACAAAGCTTTTATGGCTACACCTTC
TRBJ2-7 17 . TRBV25-1 TRBD2 CASSGTSGKRLSYEQYF TGTGCCAGCAGTGGGACTAGCGGAAAAAGGCTATCCTACGAGCAGTACTTC
TRBJ1-5 15 once TRBV19 TRBD1 CASEVDRAYNQPQHF TGTGCCAGCGAGGTGGACAGGGCATACAATCAGCCCCAGCATTTT
TRBJ2-7 12 many TRBV7-2 . CASSLVGVEQYF TGTGCCAGCAGCTTAGTAGGGGTTGAGCAGTACTTC
TRBJ1-1 14 . TRBV27 TRBD1 CASIKQGAGTEAFF TGTGCCAGCATCAAGCAGGGGGCGGGAACTGAAGCTTTCTTT
TRBJ1-6 16 . TRBV27 TRBD1 CASSLRRQGGGSPLHF TGTGCCAGCAGTCTACGTCGACAGGGTGGGGGTTCACCCCTCCACTTT
TRBJ1-2 14 . TRBV4-1 . CASSQVLGQSGYTF TGCGCCAGCAGCCAAGTTTTAGGACAGTCTGGCTACACCTTC
TRBJ1-4 16 . TRBV7-2 TRBD1 CASSLLGQAVNEKLFF TGTGCCAGCAGCTTATTAGGACAGGCGGTCAATGAAAAACTGTTTTTT
TRBJ1-2 11 . TRBV2 . CASSRRDGYTF TGTGCCAGCAGTCGCCGAGATGGCTACACCTTC
TRBJ1-2 15 . TRBV9 TRBD1 CASSGHLRTGYGYTF TGTGCCAGCAGTGGACATCTTAGGACAGGCTATGGCTACACCTTC
TRBJ2-7 13 . TRBV27 TRBD2 CASSGTSEYEQYF TGTGCCAGCTCCGGGACTAGCGAATACGAGCAGTACTTC
TRBJ1-2 14 . TRBV5-1 TRBD1 CASSLAPGGDGYTF TGCGCCAGCAGCTTGGCCCCAGGGGGCGATGGCTACACCTTC
TRBJ2-7 15 . TRBV27 . CASSSKGGGNYEQYF TGTGCCAGCAGTTCGAAGGGAGGAGGAAATTACGAGCAGTACTTC